This TCR beta chain was recorded in a study of regulatory T cells in long-lasting Graves disease (dated by TCRdb to about 2021). Study-wide context: In the newly diagnosed Graves' disease group, patients had been taking antithyroid drugs for less than 3 months. Patients with persistent Graves' disease were compared with patients with newly diagnosed Graves' disease using TCR sequencing and RNA sequencing of peripheral blood. The study was registered as a clinical trial and conducted in China. A total of around 33 samples underwent TCR sequencing, from around 13 patients with persistent Graves' disease and 20 or so patients with newly diagnosed Graves' disease. The full study reports these points: Lower TCR Shannon entropy and fewer highly expanded clones were observed in persistent Graves' disease patients than in newly diagnosed patients, which suggested clonal expansion. Sequencing and analysis were restricted to the TCR beta chain. Because the primary lesion, thyroid tissue, could not be accessed, the study looked at peripheral blood alone. Preferential use of TRBV28, TRBJ1-2 and TRBJ2-5 was observed in persistent disease, whereas TRBV20-1 and TRBJ2-1 were favored in newly diagnosed disease. Patients with persistent disease shared more public clonotypes (approximately 2,500) than newly diagnosed patients did (approximately 990). The small sample size was acknowledged by the authors as a limitation that may reduce accuracy.

What the time point label conveys for this sample: newly diagnosed GD, antithyroid drugs for less than 3 months. For both TCR sequencing and RNA sequencing, RNA was extracted from PBMCs in TRIzol. Graves' disease was diagnosed according to American Thyroid Association guidelines. Recruitment of patients was carried out at an endocrinology department in Xi'an, China. Each patient gave 7.5 to 10 milliliters of peripheral blood, collected in an EDTA anticoagulant tube. PBMCs were isolated by Ficoll Paque Plus density gradient separation without further T cell sorting. An Agilent 2100 Bioanalyzer and agarose gel were used to assess RNA quality, and a NanoDrop 2000 was used to measure RNA concentration. Taken from cysteine to phenylalanine, the CDR3 has 15 residues. The DNA shown is the 45-base CDR3, in frame from base 1. V is clipped by 4 bases and J by 4 bases, and the sequence between their germline boundaries is 14 bases long. CDR1 and CDR2 are read off the germline V gene (reference sequence) as LNHDA and SQIVND.

In regard to this clonotype: There is no known antigen for this receptor. Within one base of it there is no much larger clone, and no base qualities were kept.

Library preparation used multiplex PCR. Sequencing relied on an Illumina HiSeq 4000. To build TCR beta libraries, CDR3 regions were amplified by Arm-PCR using iRepertoire HTBI primers. Before sequencing, the PCR products went through gel purification. As for how the authors treated the data: Across samples, 60 to 80 TRBV and 13 to 15 TRBJ segments were identified and used for gene usage analysis of CDR3 amino acid clonotypes. Filtered high-quality paired reads were merged into contigs using COPE and FqMerger. Contigs were aligned with BLAST to IMGT TRBV, TRBD and TRBJ reference genes, and CDR3 was defined per IMGT. Any clonotype with a frequency above 0.1% was classified as a highly expanded clone. Shannon entropy served as the measure of repertoire diversity, while the Gini coefficient captured V-J evenness. Public clonotypes were defined as clonotypes shared by more than one individual. Starting from the raw public reads, TCRdb applied fastp trimming at Q25, assembled clones with MiXCR and retained in-frame beta chains. Rows are unified per CDR3 protein, each entry keeping the most common DNA and genes. TCRdb assigned the V and J calls; the authors' analysis was not used. Here the sample has approximately 540,000 distinct CDR3 sequences; approximately 12% occur a single time. Together, the top ten hold over 7% of the sample.

The sample was also linked to a second study, of T cells in Graves' hyperthyroidism and ophthalmopathy. The second paper further reports: Stable Graves' hyperthyroidism was defined as no progression to ophthalmopathy during 18 months of follow-up. The hyperthyroidism patients were between 18 and 65 years old and newly diagnosed, with a disease duration of less than 2 months. Patients with uncontrolled infections, other autoimmune diseases, pregnancy or lactation were excluded. Diagnoses were based on clinical symptoms, serum thyroxine and TRAb, thyroid ultrasound and orbital computed tomography. The first round of RT-PCR for the TCR CDR3 was performed with the HTBI primer set and the Qiagen OneStep RT-PCR kit. Most expanded thyroid clonotypes (frequency above 0.001) were also detected in blood, suggesting blood repertoires may reflect thyroid immune responses. A model built on a 13 V-J signature distinguished ophthalmopathy from stable hyperthyroidism, reaching around 90% sensitivity and approximately 83% specificity in cross-validation and 80%/75% in testing. In validation, progression to ophthalmopathy was predicted by the model with 70% to 71% sensitivity and 72% to 85% specificity, a median of 6.5 months before onset. To identify TCR V-J signatures that set the groups apart, the researchers used a discovery cohort of more than 95 patients, made up of about 44 with Graves' ophthalmopathy and about 59 with stable Graves' hyperthyroidism. Whether ophthalmopathy could be predicted prospectively was tested in an independent validation cohort made up of roughly 19 hyperthyroidism patients plus 17 patients who later progressed to ophthalmopathy. The 100 or so discovery patients were randomly divided into training and test sets at a 7:3 ratio. In addition, the study compared T-cell repertoires in thyroid tissue and in blood from roughly 6 Graves' hyperthyroidism patients. Following sampling, methimazole starting at 30 mg daily was given to hyperthyroidism patients, and high-dose intravenous methylprednisolone was given to ophthalmopathy patients. A second multiplex PCR round built the libraries, followed by size selection and purification. Paired-end sequencing of the libraries was performed with 100 bp reads on an Illumina HiSeq2000. SOAPnuke was used to process the raw data, removing reads that contained adapters or uncalled bases, had a mean Phred below 15, or lacked an exact match to the constant primer or identifier. High-quality paired reads were merged with COPE v1.2.5, and unique nucleotide sequences were defined as clonotypes. MiTCR v1.1 was used to align the clonotypes against IMGT TRBV, TRBD and TRBJ reference segments. The analysis included only V-J combinations with a frequency above 0.0001, which together covered over 98% of the repertoires. The TCS score was defined as the ratio of F50 (clonal expansion) to E x V (chaos), calculated using BLOSUM62-based TCRdist between CDR3 peptides within each V-J. Welch's t-statistics and random forest reduced fewer than 550 V-J features to under 15, which were used in a naive Bayes classifier (R e1071). No statistical method was used to set the sample size in advance, and investigators knew the group allocation. TCR Vbeta CDR3 sequencing of 120 to 150 peripheral blood samples (approximately 44 ophthalmopathy, 75 hyperthyroidism and roughly 17 progressor patients) is reported in the paper.

This clonotype was obtained from a woman aged 30 to 39 with Graves disease. Donor details come from another sample of the same person, matched by shared clones. The V and J segments used are TRBV19 and TRBJ2-1; no confident D gene assignment can be made. Sample: peripheral blood mononuclear cells (PBMCs), taken at new diagnosis, from a patient treated with antithyroid drugs. The CDR3 is CASSKVPLHYNEQFF. The DNA is as follows: TGTGCCAGTAGTAAAGTCCCCCTACATTACAATGAGCAGTTCTTC.